This TCR beta chain was recovered during a study of identical twins. Healthy Caucasians were all of the donors. This clonotype was counted between two and nine times. Template switching, a step in the protocol, added a universal primer site, and cDNA carried unique molecular identifiers. TCRdb re-called the 5' RACE reads through MiXCR, storing one row per CDR3 protein. The table lists 500,000 to 550,000 distinct CDR3 sequences, 20% to 25% of them singletons. This CDR3 is 13 amino acids long. Trimming removed 1 base at V and 2 bases at J, with 5 bases between. Germline CDR1 and CDR2: ENHRY and SYGVKD. This sample was also put to use in a study of yellow fever vaccine responses in identical twins. Per that study: In identical twins, vaccine T cell responses appeared partly shared and partly individual.

This sequence joins TRBV10-3 and TRBJ1-2; D gene ambiguous. Input material: CD4+ T cells sorted from blood. The receptor was derived from a woman aged 18-35 years in good health. The CDR3 here is CAISELSNYGYTF. Here the CDR3 DNA reads TGTGCCATCAGTGAGTTGTCCAACTATGGCTACACCTTC.